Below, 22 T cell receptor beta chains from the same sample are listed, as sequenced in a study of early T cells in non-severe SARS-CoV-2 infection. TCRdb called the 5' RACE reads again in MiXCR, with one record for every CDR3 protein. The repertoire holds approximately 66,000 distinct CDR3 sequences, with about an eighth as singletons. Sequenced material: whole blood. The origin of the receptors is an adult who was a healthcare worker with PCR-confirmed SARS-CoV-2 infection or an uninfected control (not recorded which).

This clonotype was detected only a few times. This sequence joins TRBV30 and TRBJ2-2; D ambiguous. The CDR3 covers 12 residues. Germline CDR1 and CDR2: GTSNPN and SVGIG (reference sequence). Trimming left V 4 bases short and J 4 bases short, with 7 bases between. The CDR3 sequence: CAWTPVTGELFF. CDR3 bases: TGTGCCTGGACCCCAGTCACCGGGGAGCTGTTTTTT.

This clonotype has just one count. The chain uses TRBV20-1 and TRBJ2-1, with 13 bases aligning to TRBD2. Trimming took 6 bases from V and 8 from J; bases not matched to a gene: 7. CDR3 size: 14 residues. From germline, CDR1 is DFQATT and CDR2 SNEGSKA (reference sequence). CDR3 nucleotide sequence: TGCAGTGCCCATCCGGGGACTAGCGGGGATGAGCAGTTCTTC. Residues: CSAHPGTSGDEQFF.

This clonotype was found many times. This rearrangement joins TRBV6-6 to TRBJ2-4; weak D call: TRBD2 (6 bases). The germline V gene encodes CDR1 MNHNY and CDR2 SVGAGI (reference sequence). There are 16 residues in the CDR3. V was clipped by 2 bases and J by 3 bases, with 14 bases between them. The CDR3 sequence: CASSYVLGLDKNIQYF. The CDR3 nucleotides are TGTGCCAGCAGTTACGTTCTGGGACTTGACAAAAACATTCAGTACTTC.

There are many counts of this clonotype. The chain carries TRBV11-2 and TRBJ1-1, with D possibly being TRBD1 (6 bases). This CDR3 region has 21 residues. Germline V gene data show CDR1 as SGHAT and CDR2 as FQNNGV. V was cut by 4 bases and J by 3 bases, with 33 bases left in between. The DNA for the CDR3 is TGTGCCAGCAGCTCCCCCCGAGGGCTGGGCAGGGGAGCCAAATGGGACACTGAAGCTTTCTTT. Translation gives CASSSPRGLGRGAKWDTEAFF.

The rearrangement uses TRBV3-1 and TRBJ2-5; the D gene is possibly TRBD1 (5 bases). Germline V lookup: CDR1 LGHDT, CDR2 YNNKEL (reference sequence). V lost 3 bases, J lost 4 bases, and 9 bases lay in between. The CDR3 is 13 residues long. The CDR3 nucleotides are TGTGCCAGCAGCCAGCAGGGTCCAGAGACCCAGTACTTC. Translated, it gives CASSQQGPETQYF.

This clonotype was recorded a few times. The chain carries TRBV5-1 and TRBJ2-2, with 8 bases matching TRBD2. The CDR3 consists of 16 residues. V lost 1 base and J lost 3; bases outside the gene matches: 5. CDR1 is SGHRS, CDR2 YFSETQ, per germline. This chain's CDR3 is CASSLTGRADTGELFF. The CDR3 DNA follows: TGCGCCAGCAGCTTGACCGGGAGGGCCGACACCGGGGAGCTGTTTTTT.

The DNA of the CDR3 is TGCAGTGTTTACCCCCCACATGGCTACACCTTC. Translated, it gives CSVYPPHGYTF. The V gene is TRBV20-1, the J gene TRBJ1-2, with unresolved D. V was clipped by 7 bases and J by 6 bases, with 12 bases between them. Per the germline V gene, CDR1 is DFQATT and CDR2 is SNEGSKA (reference sequence). The CDR3 runs 11 residues.

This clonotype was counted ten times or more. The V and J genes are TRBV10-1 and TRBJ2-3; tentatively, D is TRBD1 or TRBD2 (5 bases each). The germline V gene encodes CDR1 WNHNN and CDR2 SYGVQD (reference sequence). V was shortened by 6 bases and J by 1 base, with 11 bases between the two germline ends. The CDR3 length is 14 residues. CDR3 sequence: CASRPGTGTDTQYF. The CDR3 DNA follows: TGCGCCAGCAGGCCGGGGACGGGCACAGATACGCAGTATTTT.

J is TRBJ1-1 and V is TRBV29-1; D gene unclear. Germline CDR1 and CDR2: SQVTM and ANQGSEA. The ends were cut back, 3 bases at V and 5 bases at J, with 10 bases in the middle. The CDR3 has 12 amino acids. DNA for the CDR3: TGCAGCGTTGATTACAGAAGAACTGAAGCTTTCTTT. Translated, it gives CSVDYRRTEAFF.

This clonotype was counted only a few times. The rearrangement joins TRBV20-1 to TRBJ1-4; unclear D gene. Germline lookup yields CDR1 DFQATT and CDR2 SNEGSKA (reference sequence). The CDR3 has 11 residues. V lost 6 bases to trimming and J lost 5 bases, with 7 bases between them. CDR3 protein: CSALRNEKLFF. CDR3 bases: TGCAGTGCGCTGAGAAATGAAAAACTGTTTTTT.

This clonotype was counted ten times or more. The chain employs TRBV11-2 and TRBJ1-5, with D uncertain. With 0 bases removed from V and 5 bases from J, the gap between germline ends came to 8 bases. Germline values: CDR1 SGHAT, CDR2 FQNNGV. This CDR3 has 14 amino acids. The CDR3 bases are TGTGCCAGCAGCTTAGACCGGGGTCATCAGCCCCAGCATTTT. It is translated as CASSLDRGHQPQHF.

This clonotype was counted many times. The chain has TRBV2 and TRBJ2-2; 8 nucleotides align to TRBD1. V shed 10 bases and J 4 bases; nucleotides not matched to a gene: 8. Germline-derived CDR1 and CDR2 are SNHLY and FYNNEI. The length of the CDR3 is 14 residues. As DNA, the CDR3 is TGTGCCACACTCCGGGACAGGTTCACCGGGGAGCTGTTTTTT. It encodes CATLRDRFTGELFF. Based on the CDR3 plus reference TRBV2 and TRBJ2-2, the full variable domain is EPEVTQTPSHQVTQMGQEVILRCVPISNHLYFYWYRQILGQKVEFLVSFYNNEISEKSEIFDDQFSVERPDGSNFTLKIRSTKLEDSAMYFCATLRDRFTGELFFGEGSRLTVL.

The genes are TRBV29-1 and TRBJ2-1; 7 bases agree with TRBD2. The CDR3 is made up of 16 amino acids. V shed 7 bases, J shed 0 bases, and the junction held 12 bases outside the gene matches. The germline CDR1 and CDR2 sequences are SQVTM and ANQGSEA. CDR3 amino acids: CSATSRERNSYNEQFF. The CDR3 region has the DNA TGCAGCGCTACCTCGCGGGAGCGTAACTCCTACAATGAGCAGTTCTTC.

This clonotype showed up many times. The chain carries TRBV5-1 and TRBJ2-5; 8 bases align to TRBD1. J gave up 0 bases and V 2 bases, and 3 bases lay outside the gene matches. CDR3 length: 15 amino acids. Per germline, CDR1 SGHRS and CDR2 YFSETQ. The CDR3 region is CASSFQGAHQETQYF. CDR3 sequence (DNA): TGCGCCAGCAGCTTCCAGGGGGCGCACCAAGAGACCCAGTACTTC.

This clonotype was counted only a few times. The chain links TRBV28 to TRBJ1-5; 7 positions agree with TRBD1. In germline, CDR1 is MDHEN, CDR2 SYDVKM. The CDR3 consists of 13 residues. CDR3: CGTGQNHYQPQHF. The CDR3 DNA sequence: TGTGGGACAGGTCAAAATCACTACCAGCCCCAGCATTTT.

The CDR3 nucleotides read TGTGCCACCAGCAGAGATCTGGGGACGGGGCAGCCCCAGCATTTT. This encodes CATSRDLGTGQPQHF. This chain joins TRBV15 and TRBJ1-5, with D maybe TRBD1 (5 bases). Germline V gene lookup returns CDR1 LNHNV and CDR2 YYDKDF (reference sequence). CDR3 length: 15 residues. V lost 0 bases and J lost 7, with 13 bases in between.

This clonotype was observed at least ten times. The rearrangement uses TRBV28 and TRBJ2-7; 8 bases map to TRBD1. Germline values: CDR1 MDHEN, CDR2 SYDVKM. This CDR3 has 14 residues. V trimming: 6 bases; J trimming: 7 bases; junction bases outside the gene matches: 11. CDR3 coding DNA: TGTGCCAGCAGGCTCGGGACAGGCCTAAGGGAGCAGTACTTC. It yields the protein CASRLGTGLREQYF.

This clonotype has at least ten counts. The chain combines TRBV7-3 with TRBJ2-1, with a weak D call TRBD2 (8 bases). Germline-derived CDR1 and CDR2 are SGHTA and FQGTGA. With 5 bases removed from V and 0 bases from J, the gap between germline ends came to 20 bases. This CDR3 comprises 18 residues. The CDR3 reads CASSKRGQRETSYNEQFF. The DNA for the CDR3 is TGTGCCAGCAGCAAAAGGGGGCAGCGGGAGACCTCCTACAATGAGCAGTTCTTC.

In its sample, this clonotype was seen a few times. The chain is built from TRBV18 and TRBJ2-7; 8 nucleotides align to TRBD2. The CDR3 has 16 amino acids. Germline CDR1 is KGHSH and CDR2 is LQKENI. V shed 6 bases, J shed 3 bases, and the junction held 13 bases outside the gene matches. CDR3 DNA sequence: TGTGCCAGCTCTCCAAATAGCGGGATGGTACTCTACGAGCAGTACTTC. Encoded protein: CASSPNSGMVLYEQYF. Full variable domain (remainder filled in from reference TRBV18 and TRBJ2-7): NAGVMQNPRHLVRRRGQEARLRCSPMKGHSHVYWYRQLPEEGLKFMVYLQKENIIDESGMPKERFSAEFPKEGPSILRIQQVVRGDSAAYFCASSPNSGMVLYEQYFGPGTRLTVT.

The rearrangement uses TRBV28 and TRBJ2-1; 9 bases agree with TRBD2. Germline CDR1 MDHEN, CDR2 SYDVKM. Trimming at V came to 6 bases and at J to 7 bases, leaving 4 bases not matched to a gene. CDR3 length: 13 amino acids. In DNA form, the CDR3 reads TGTGCCAGCAGGCGGGAGGGCCTTAATGAGCAGTTCTTC. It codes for CASRREGLNEQFF.

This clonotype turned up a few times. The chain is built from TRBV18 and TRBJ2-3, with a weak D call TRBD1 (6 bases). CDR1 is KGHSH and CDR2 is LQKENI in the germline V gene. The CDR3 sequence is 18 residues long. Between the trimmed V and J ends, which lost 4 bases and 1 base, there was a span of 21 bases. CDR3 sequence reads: CASSRALYDGGRTDTQYF. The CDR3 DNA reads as TGTGCCAGCTCACGGGCTCTCTATGATGGGGGCCGCACAGATACGCAGTATTTT.

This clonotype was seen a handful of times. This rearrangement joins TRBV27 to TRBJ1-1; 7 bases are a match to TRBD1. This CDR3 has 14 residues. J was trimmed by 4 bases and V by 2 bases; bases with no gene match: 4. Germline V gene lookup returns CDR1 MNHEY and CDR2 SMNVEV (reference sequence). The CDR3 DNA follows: TGTGCCAGCAGTTTAAAGGGGGCGCGCACTGAAGCTTTCTTT. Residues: CASSLKGARTEAFF.